This T cell receptor (beta chain) was captured in a study of breast tumors, draining lymph nodes, adjacent tissues. Axillary draining lymph nodes of breast cancer patients supplied the node samples. Regarding this clonotype: What it binds is unknown. A read error may explain this, as a much larger clone is one base away.

Trimming left V 6 bases short and J 0 bases short, with 11 bases between. The germline V gene encodes CDR1 ENHRY and CDR2 SYGVKD. This CDR3 is built from 14 residues. TCRdb itself ran the multiplex PCR reads through MiXCR, one entry per CDR3 protein. This table has about 180,000 distinct CDR3 sequences, approximately 33% appearing once. Findings of the study overall: Data fit most tumor T cells coming from lymph node, expanding in tumor. Tumor TCR diversity was below lymph nodes but above nontumor tissue.

Sequenced: axillary lymph node tissue. This chain connects TRBV10-3 to TRBJ1-1; no clear D. The TCR sequence derives from a female donor with breast cancer. Some clones in this sample may be carry-over from other donors' samples. The CDR3: CAIRDPELNTEAFF. CDR3 DNA: TGTGCCATCAGGGACCCGGAGTTGAACACTGAAGCTTTCTTT.